This TCR beta chain appears in the sequencing data of a study of regulatory T cells in long-lasting Graves disease. Study-wide points: Lower TCR diversity was seen in persistent Graves' patients than in newly diagnosed ones.

The germline V gene encodes CDR1 SEHNR and CDR2 FQNEAQ (reference sequence). V lost 4 bases, J lost 6 bases, and 11 bases stayed unmatched. The CDR3 spans 15 residues. Building of the TCR beta libraries involved iRepertoire HTBI primers and Arm-PCR of CDR3 regions. One entry per CDR3 protein results from TCRdb running MiXCR on the multiplex PCR reads. Found here are fewer than 650,000 distinct CDR3 sequences, 16% of them singletons; the top ten hold approximately 18%. As regards this clonotype: The antigen is unknown.

Time point given: newly diagnosed GD, antithyroid drugs for less than 3 months. Making the TCR library involved RNA that had been extracted from PBMCs. Patients were from an endocrinology department in Xi'an, China. The data were also submitted as part of a second study, on T cells in Graves' hyperthyroidism and ophthalmopathy.

The sequence was obtained from a woman younger than 45 with Graves disease. The input for sequencing was peripheral blood mononuclear cells (PBMCs), taken at new diagnosis, from a patient treated with antithyroid drugs. This chain links TRBV7-9 with TRBJ2-7; the match to TRBD2 covers 8 bases. CDR3 nucleotides: TGTGCCAGCAGCTCCGTAGCGGGATATGTATTCGAGCAGTACTTC. Its translation: CASSSVAGYVFEQYF. The complete variable domain, with remaining parts taken from reference TRBV7-9 and TRBJ2-7, reads DTGVSQNPRHKITKRGQNVTFRCDPISEHNRLYWYRQTLGQGPEFLTYFQNEAQLEKSRLLSDRFSAERPKGSFSTLEIQRTEQGDSAMYLCASSSVAGYVFEQYFGPGTRLTVT.